A single sample gave rise to the 6 T cell receptor beta chains below, sequenced in a study of blood T cell repertoires in COVID-19. TCRdb keeps only in-frame clones here, not all; method: immunoSEQ multiplex PCR. The sample contains 300,000 or so clones, 85% to 90% of which appear only once. The specimen sequenced was peripheral blood. Receptors were obtained from a young woman with COVID-19, enrolled during active disease.

The chain has TRBV9 and TRBJ2-1, with 11 bases matching TRBD2. This CDR3 spans 17 amino acids. Germline CDR1 reads SGDLS; CDR2 reads YYNGEE. Unmatched junction bases numbered 8, after V lost 4 bases and J lost 2 bases. The CDR3 DNA is TGTGCCAGCAGCAACCCAACTAGCGGGAGCCCCTACAATGAGCAGTTCTTC. It encodes CASSNPTSGSPYNEQFF.

Worth noting for this clone: The sample contains more than one DNA sequence encoding this CDR3. This chain connects TRBV5-1 to TRBJ2-3; no definite D call. Trimming pared 3 bases from V and 0 bases from J, leaving 5 bases between. CDR1 and CDR2 (germline): SGHRS, YFSETQ. The CDR3 contains 13 residues. The CDR3 loop is CASSWASTDTQYF. The CDR3 nucleotides are TGCGCCAGCAGCTGGGCGAGCACAGATACGCAGTATTTT.

The CDR3, as DNA: TGTGCCAGCAGCCCAGAGGGGAGGGCGGACTATGGCTACACCTTC. Translating gives CASSPEGRADYGYTF. This chain joins TRBV16 and TRBJ1-2, with TRBD1 as a possible D gene (5 bases). V gave up 4 bases and J gave up 3 bases, with 15 bases separating them. The CDR3 consists of 15 residues. Looked up from germline, CDR1 is KGHSY and CDR2 is FQNENV.

The chain joins TRBV19 to TRBJ2-3, with 7 bases aligning to TRBD1. V lost 3 bases, J lost 4 bases, and 4 bases stayed unmatched. The CDR3 runs 14 residues. The germline V gene encodes CDR1 LNHDA and CDR2 SQIVND (reference sequence). The CDR3 protein is CASSIGQGADTQYF. CDR3 nucleotide sequence: TGTGCCAGTAGTATTGGGCAGGGGGCAGATACGCAGTATTTT.

This chain links TRBV19 with TRBJ2-1; TRBD2 agrees at 14 bases. V shed 8 bases and J 7 bases; nucleotides not matched to a gene: 13. The CDR3 is 17 amino acids. CDR1 and CDR2 (germline): LNHDA, SQIVND (reference sequence). The CDR3 DNA reads as TGTGCCAGTCGACCCCTGGGACTAGCGGGAGCAGGAAATGAGCAGTTCTTC. Residues: CASRPLGLAGAGNEQFF.

The table lists this clone with a count of one. The rearrangement links TRBV5-1 to TRBJ1-1, with 9 bases lining up with TRBD1. The CDR3 sequence is 16 residues long. V was clipped by 0 bases and J by 3 bases; unmatched bases: 6. The germline gives CDR1 SGHRS, CDR2 YFSETQ. CDR3 DNA: TGCGCCAGCAGCTTGGGGATACAGGGGGCGGACACTGAAGCTTTCTTT. It encodes CASSLGIQGADTEAFF. The complete variable domain, with remaining parts taken from reference TRBV5-1 and TRBJ1-1, reads KAGVTQTPRYLIKTRGQQVTLSCSPISGHRSVSWYQQTPGQGLQFLFEYFSETQRNKGNFPGRFSGRQFSNSRSEMNVSTLELGDSALYLCASSLGIQGADTEAFFGQGTRLTVV.